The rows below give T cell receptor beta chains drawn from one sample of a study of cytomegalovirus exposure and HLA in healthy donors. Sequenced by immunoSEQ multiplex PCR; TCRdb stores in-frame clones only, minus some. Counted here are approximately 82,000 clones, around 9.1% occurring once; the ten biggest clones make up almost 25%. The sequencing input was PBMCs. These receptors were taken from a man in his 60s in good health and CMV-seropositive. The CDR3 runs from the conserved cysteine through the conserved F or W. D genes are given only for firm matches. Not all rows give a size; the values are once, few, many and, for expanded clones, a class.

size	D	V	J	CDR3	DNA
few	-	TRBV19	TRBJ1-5	CASRPAGNGQPQHF	TGTGCCAGTAGGCCAGCGGGGAACGGGCAGCCCCAGCATTTT
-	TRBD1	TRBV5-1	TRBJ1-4	CASKTGGANEKLFF	TGCGCCAGCAAAACAGGGGGAGCTAATGAAAAACTGTTTTTT
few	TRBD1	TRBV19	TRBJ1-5	CASPPGQGNQPQHF	TGTGCCAGTCCCCCGGGACAGGGCAATCAGCCCCAGCATTTT
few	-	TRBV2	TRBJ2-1	CASSLADTPPSEQFF	TGTGCCAGCAGCTTAGCGGACACCCCTCCCAGTGAGCAGTTCTTC
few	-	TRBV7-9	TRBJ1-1	CASSSLLNTEAFF	TGTGCCAGCAGCTCACTGTTGAACACTGAAGCTTTCTTT
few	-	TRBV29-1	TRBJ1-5	CSVGEGGQPQHF	TGCAGCGTTGGCGAGGGAGGTCAGCCCCAGCATTTT
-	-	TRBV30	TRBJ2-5	CAWTRGRGQETQYF	TGTGCCTGGACCCGAGGCAGGGGACAAGAGACCCAGTACTTC
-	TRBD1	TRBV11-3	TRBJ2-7	CASSSGTGPYEQYF	TGTGCCAGCAGCTCCGGGACAGGACCGTACGAGCAGTACTTC
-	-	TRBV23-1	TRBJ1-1	CASSQSNDRQYTEAFF	TGCGCCAGCAGTCAATCGAACGACAGACAGTACACTGAAGCTTTCTTT
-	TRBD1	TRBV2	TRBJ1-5	CASSDDGQGFQPQHF	TGTGCCAGCAGTGATGATGGACAGGGTTTTCAGCCCCAGCATTTT
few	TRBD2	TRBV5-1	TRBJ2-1	CASSPYLSGASYNEQFF	TGCGCCAGCAGCCCGTACCTTAGCGGGGCCTCCTACAATGAGCAGTTCTTC
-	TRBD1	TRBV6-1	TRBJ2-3	CASRGGQGESDTQYF	TGTGCCAGCAGAGGCGGACAGGGGGAGTCAGATACGCAGTATTTT